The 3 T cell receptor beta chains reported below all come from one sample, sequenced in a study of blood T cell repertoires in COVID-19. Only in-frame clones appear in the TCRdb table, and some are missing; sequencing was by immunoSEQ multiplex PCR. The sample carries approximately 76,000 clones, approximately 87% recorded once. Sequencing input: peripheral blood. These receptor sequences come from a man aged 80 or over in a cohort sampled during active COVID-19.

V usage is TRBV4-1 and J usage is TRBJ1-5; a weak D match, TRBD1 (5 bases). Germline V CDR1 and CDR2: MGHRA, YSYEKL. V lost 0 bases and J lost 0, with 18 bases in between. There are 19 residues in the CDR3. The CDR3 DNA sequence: TGCGCCAGCAGCCAAGAACTCGGTTCAGGGCGATATAGCAATCAGCCCCAGCATTTT. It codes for CASSQELGSGRYSNQPQHF.

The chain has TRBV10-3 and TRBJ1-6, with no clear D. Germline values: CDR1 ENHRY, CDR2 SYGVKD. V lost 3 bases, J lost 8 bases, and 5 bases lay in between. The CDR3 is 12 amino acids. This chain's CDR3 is CAISDGYSPLHF. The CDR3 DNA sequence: TGTGCCATCAGTGACGGTTATTCACCCCTCCACTTT.

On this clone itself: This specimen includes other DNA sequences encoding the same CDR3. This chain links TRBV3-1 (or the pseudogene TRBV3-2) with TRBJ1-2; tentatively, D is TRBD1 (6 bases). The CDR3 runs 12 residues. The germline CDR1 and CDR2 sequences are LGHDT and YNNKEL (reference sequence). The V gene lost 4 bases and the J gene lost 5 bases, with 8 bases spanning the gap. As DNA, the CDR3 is TGTGCCAGCAGCCCGACAGGATATGGCTACACCTTC. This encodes CASSPTGYGYTF.